Below, 30 T cell receptor beta chains from the same sample are listed, as sequenced in a study of CD8 T cells in ankylosing spondylitis. TCRdb analysed the 5' RACE reads with MiXCR anew, one entry per CDR3 protein. The data hold around 39,000 distinct CDR3 sequences, with about 15% observed a single time. The sequenced sample consisted of blood. These receptor sequences come from a male donor with ankylosing spondylitis or in good health (not recorded which).

This chain links TRBV29-1 with TRBJ2-2, with D possibly TRBD1 on 5 matching bases. The CDR3 has 12 amino acids. Trimming removed 8 bases at V and 4 bases at J, with 11 bases between. Germline lookup yields CDR1 SQVTM and CDR2 ANQGSEA. The CDR3 DNA is TGCAGCTCCACAGGTGGCACCGGGGAGCTGTTTTTT. Translation gives CSSTGGTGELFF.

The chain combines TRBV21-1 with TRBJ2-1; TRBD1, the table's D call, lacks a check against the DNA. TRBV21-1 is listed as a pseudogene. This CDR3 has 15 residues. CDR3 DNA sequence: TGTGCCAGCAGCCCAAAACGCCGGGACAGGCCTGATGAGTTCTTC. It yields the protein CASSPKRRDRPDEFF.

The chain employs TRBV6-5 and TRBJ2-5; unclear D gene. This CDR3 comprises 10 residues. Germline CDR1 and CDR2: MNHEY and SVGAGI. Trimming cost V 8 bases and J 5 bases, with 6 bases left between them. For the CDR3, the DNA is TGTGCCAGCGGAAGGGAGACCCAGTACTTC. Protein: CASGRETQYF.

V usage is TRBV6-5 and J usage is TRBJ2-1; maybe TRBD1 (6 bases). CDR3 length equals 15 residues. The germline gives CDR1 MNHEY, CDR2 SVGAGI. V gave up 8 bases and J gave up 4 bases, with 18 bases separating them. CDR3 loop: CASSGVMATYNEQFF. The CDR3 nucleotides read TGTGCCAGCTCAGGGGTAATGGCGACTTACAATGAGCAGTTCTTC.

This clonotype has a handful of counts. V is TRBV11-2 and J is TRBJ2-5; TRBD1 matches at 8 bases. J gave up 5 bases and V 5 bases, and 7 bases lay outside the gene matches. This CDR3 contains 14 residues. The germline V gene encodes CDR1 SGHAT and CDR2 FQNNGV. CDR3 amino acids: CASSKRQGAETQYF. CDR3 nucleotide sequence: TGTGCCAGCAGCAAGCGTCAGGGGGCGGAGACCCAGTACTTC.

The V gene is TRBV11-2, the J gene TRBJ2-4; TRBD1 or TRBD2 may be the D gene (5 bases each). With 7 bases removed from V and 3 bases from J, the gap between germline ends came to 13 bases. The CDR3 is 14 residues long. Germline-derived CDR1 and CDR2 are SGHAT and FQNNGV. DNA for the CDR3: TGTGCCAGCACCCGGGGCCCGAGCAAAAACATTCAGTACTTC. This codes for CASTRGPSKNIQYF.

This chain uses TRBV3-1 with TRBJ2-3; tentative D call: TRBD1 (5 bases). The CDR3 loop spans 13 amino acids. Germline CDR1 and CDR2: LGHDT and YNNKEL (reference sequence). V lost 0 bases, J lost 6 bases, and 7 bases lay in between. The CDR3 DNA sequence: TGTGCCAGCAGCCAAGATAAGGGGGATACGCAGTATTTT. It specifies CASSQDKGDTQYF.

The rearrangement joins TRBV20-1 to TRBJ2-1; 11 nucleotides match TRBD2. In germline, CDR1 is DFQATT, CDR2 SNEGSKA (reference sequence). J gave up 7 bases and V 1 base, and 6 bases lay outside the gene matches. The CDR3 extends over 15 amino acids. The CDR3 bases are TGCAGTGCTAGAGCCCGTACTAGCGGGAGTAATGAGCAGTTCTTC. Its translation: CSARARTSGSNEQFF.

Ten or more counts support this clonotype. The chain is built from TRBV25-1 and TRBJ2-1; TRBD1 or TRBD2 may be the D gene (5 bases each). Germline CDR1 MGHDK, CDR2 SYGVNS. The CDR3 is made up of 17 amino acids. V was shortened by 1 base and J by 4 bases, with 17 bases between the two germline ends. DNA of the CDR3: TGTGCCAGCAGTGAATCGCATGGGACGAAAGGGTACAATGAGCAGTTCTTC. Its translation: CASSESHGTKGYNEQFF.

There are a few counts of this clonotype. V usage is TRBV5-1 and J usage is TRBJ2-3, with no clear D. Germline V gene data show CDR1 as SGHRS and CDR2 as YFSETQ. Trimming shortened V by 2 bases and J by 0 bases, and 10 bases separated the two germline ends. The CDR3 covers 15 residues. The CDR3 here is CASSFLGGSTDTQYF. CDR3 DNA sequence: TGCGCCAGCAGCTTCCTAGGCGGCAGCACAGATACGCAGTATTTT.

This clonotype showed up just a few times. J is TRBJ2-3 and V is TRBV6-6; D is perhaps TRBD2 (6 bases). CDR3 length: 13 amino acids. Trimming cost V 3 bases and J 11 bases, with 15 bases left between them. The germline CDR1 and CDR2 sequences are MNHNY and SVGAGI (reference sequence). CDR3 sequence: CASSYRVSGEQYF. The CDR3 DNA reads TGTGCCAGCAGTTATAGGGTGTCGGGGGAGCAGTATTTT.

This clonotype was seen only a few times. This chain uses TRBV7-9 with TRBJ2-2; tentatively, D is TRBD1 (5 bases). V shed 4 bases and J shed 2 bases, with 8 bases lying between them. CDR1 SEHNR and CDR2 FQNEAQ come from the germline V gene (reference sequence). There are 14 residues in the CDR3. DNA for the CDR3: TGTGCCAGCAGCTCAGACAGTAACACCGGGGAGCTGTTTTTT. Translated, it gives CASSSDSNTGELFF.

The genes are TRBV6-4 and TRBJ2-2; D is undetermined. Germline lookup yields CDR1 MRHNA and CDR2 SNTAGT. CDR3 length: 13 residues. V lost 3 bases, J lost 5 bases, and 7 bases lay in between. CDR3 nucleotide sequence: TGTGCCAGCAGTGAATCCGAAACCGGGGAGCTGTTTTTT. Protein sequence: CASSESETGELFF.

Only a few counts were recorded for this clonotype. This sequence joins TRBV29-1 and TRBJ1-1; 10 nucleotides line up with TRBD1. The CDR3 length is 13 residues. Trimming took 6 bases from V and 2 from J; bases not matched to a gene: 3. From germline, CDR1 is SQVTM and CDR2 ANQGSEA. CDR3 bases: TGCAGCGTGGCGACAGGGGGCAACACTGAAGCTTTCTTT. Translated, it gives CSVATGGNTEAFF.

This clonotype was counted once. The chain links TRBV6-5 to TRBJ2-2; D is unresolved. The CDR3 is 12 amino acids. CDR1 and CDR2 from the germline V gene are MNHEY and SVGAGI. Trimming pared 4 bases from V and 6 bases from J, leaving 6 bases between. CDR3 sequence (DNA): TGTGCCAGCAGTTTTTGGGCCGGGGAGCTGTTTTTT. Its protein is CASSFWAGELFF.

The chain has TRBV27 and TRBJ2-2; 7 bases align to TRBD2. The trim removed 2 bases at V and 6 bases at J, leaving 6 bases unmatched. The CDR3 is 15 residues long. Germline V CDR1 and CDR2: MNHEY, SMNVEV (reference sequence). The DNA of the CDR3 is TGTGCCAGCAGTTTAAGAACCGGGAGGTCCGGGGAGCTGTTTTTT. Its translation is CASSLRTGRSGELFF.

This clonotype showed up just a few times. V usage is TRBV12-3 or TRBV12-4 and J usage is TRBJ2-1; 9 nucleotides align to TRBD1. Trimming at V came to 5 bases and at J to 8 bases, leaving 10 bases not matched to a gene. The CDR3 covers 15 residues. The CDR3 bases are TGTGCCAGCAGTCGTGGGACAGGGTCAACCCATGAGCAGTTCTTC. Translated: CASSRGTGSTHEQFF.

This clonotype came up a few times. This chain links TRBV3-1 with TRBJ2-2; D possibly corresponds to TRBD1 (7 bases). The germline V and J ends were trimmed by 2 bases and 2 bases, with 15 bases remaining between them. The CDR3 is 17 amino acids. Per the germline V gene, CDR1 is LGHDT and CDR2 is YNNKEL (reference sequence). The CDR3 protein is CASSQPRGTYNTGELFF. The CDR3 region has the DNA TGTGCCAGCAGCCAACCCAGGGGGACTTATAACACCGGGGAGCTGTTTTTT.

This clonotype was observed a few times. The CDR3 region has the DNA TGCGCCAGCAGCTCCTATAGCGGCGACTACGAGCAGTACTTC. It translates to CASSSYSGDYEQYF. This chain uses TRBV5-1 with TRBJ2-7, with a tentative D call TRBD2 (6 bases). Germline V gene lookup returns CDR1 SGHRS and CDR2 YFSETQ. This CDR3 comprises 14 residues. Trimming stripped 3 bases from V and 3 bases from J, with 13 bases between.

The table lists this clonotype with a few counts. The chain uses TRBV6-6 and TRBJ2-1; D call uncertain. Germline CDR1 reads MNHNY; CDR2 reads SVGAGI (reference sequence). CDR3 length equals 14 residues. V was trimmed by 0 bases and J by 4 bases, leaving 7 bases between them. The CDR3 nucleotides are TGTGCCAGCAGTTACTCGAGAGATTACAATGAGCAGTTCTTC. Its protein product is CASSYSRDYNEQFF.

This clonotype was counted a few times. The genes are TRBV28 and TRBJ2-1; D is ambiguous. The CDR3 totals 14 residues. The V gene's germline CDR1 is MDHEN and CDR2 SYDVKM. The V end was cut by 6 bases, the J end by 3 bases, with 12 bases between. The CDR3 DNA follows: TGTGCCAGCAGCTATAGCAGAATCTACAATGAGCAGTTCTTC. Protein sequence: CASSYSRIYNEQFF.

Only a few counts were recorded for this clonotype. The chain recombines TRBV28 with TRBJ2-5; D not resolved. The germline V gene encodes CDR1 MDHEN and CDR2 SYDVKM. Trimming pared 7 bases from V and 4 bases from J, leaving 10 bases between. The CDR3 runs 12 residues. CDR3 protein: CASKQFGETQYF. CDR3 DNA: TGTGCCAGCAAACAATTCGGAGAGACCCAGTACTTC.

The chain is built from TRBV29-1 and TRBJ2-7; TRBD2 might be the D (6 bases). The V and J ends lost 7 bases and 2 bases respectively, with 18 bases between them. In germline, CDR1 is SQVTM, CDR2 ANQGSEA. The CDR3 has 14 amino acids. In DNA, the CDR3 is TGCAGCGCGTCCGGGACTGACCTAACCTACGAGCAGTACTTC. This encodes CSASGTDLTYEQYF.

The chain couples TRBV10-3 to TRBJ2-3; D assignment may be TRBD1 or TRBD2 (5 bases each). Between the trimmed V and J ends, which lost 5 bases and 1 base, there was a span of 13 bases. CDR3 length equals 15 residues. Germline V CDR1 and CDR2: ENHRY, SYGVKD. DNA for the CDR3: TGTGCCATCAGTCCTCGGGGCCTTGGCACAGATACGCAGTATTTT. It specifies CAISPRGLGTDTQYF.

Worth noting for this clonotype: Its ends do not fully match the called genes, so a read error is possible. V gene TRBV20-1 combines with J gene TRBJ2-1; no clear D gene. The CDR3 is 14 amino acids. The germline V gene encodes CDR1 DFQATT and CDR2 SNEGSKA (reference sequence). CDR3 in DNA: TGCAGTGCTGGAGATGCCCTCCGTGTGCATGAGCAGTTCTTC. This codes for CSAGDALRVHEQFF.

V and J are TRBV12-3 or TRBV12-4 and TRBJ1-1; D remains ambiguous. The CDR3 is made up of 12 amino acids. Trimming stripped 0 bases from V and 6 bases from J, with 5 bases between. CDR3 in amino acids: CASSLATPEAFF. The CDR3 region has the DNA TGTGCCAGCAGTTTAGCGACGCCTGAAGCTTTCTTT.

This chain links TRBV20-1 with TRBJ2-3; 9 positions agree with TRBD2. The CDR3 runs 15 residues. The V segment lost 1 base and the J segment 6 bases; nucleotides outside the gene matches: 8. Looked up from germline, CDR1 is DFQATT and CDR2 is SNEGSKA (reference sequence). This CDR3 reads CSARATSGAQDTQYF. CDR3 DNA sequence: TGCAGTGCTAGAGCGACTAGCGGCGCACAGGATACGCAGTATTTT.

This clonotype occurred a few times. J is TRBJ1-4 and V is TRBV19, with D unresolved. The CDR3 is 14 residues long. The V and J ends lost 3 bases and 0 bases respectively, with 5 bases between them. Germline CDR1 reads LNHDA; CDR2 reads SQIVND (reference sequence). CDR3 sequence: CASSIGATNEKLFF. The CDR3 nucleotides read TGTGCCAGTAGTATCGGCGCAACTAATGAAAAACTGTTTTTT.

In this sample, this clonotype turned up a few times. The chain is built from TRBV7-2 and TRBJ2-1; 10 bases match TRBD2. Germline CDR1 reads SGHTA; CDR2 reads FQGNSA. The CDR3 contains 15 residues. With V trimmed by 5 bases and J by 7 bases, 8 bases remained unmatched. For the CDR3, the DNA is TGTGCCAGCAGCCCGGAGGGACTAGCGCTAAATGAGCAGTTCTTC. Residues: CASSPEGLALNEQFF.

This clonotype was detected a few times. The chain uses TRBV20-1 and TRBJ2-1, with D possibly TRBD2 on 6 matching bases. From germline, CDR1 is DFQATT and CDR2 SNEGSKA (reference sequence). V dropped 1 base and J dropped 3 bases, with 13 bases sitting between them. The CDR3 has 15 amino acids. CDR3 coding DNA: TGCAGTGCTAGAGCCCTGACTAGATACTACAATGAGCAGTTCTTC. Residues: CSARALTRYYNEQFF.